The 10 T cell receptor beta chains below come from one sample, sequenced in a study of blood T cells in healthy people across ages. Primed by a sample-barcoded 5' primer and a J-beta primer mix, a second PCR proceeded for roughly 7 to 11 cycles. TCRdb fed the 5' RACE reads into MiXCR, producing one record per CDR3 protein. The sample shows over a million distinct CDR3 sequences, roughly two fifths of them seen only once. Specimen: blood. The receptor source for this set is a woman under 30 in good health.

This clonotype was picked up a small number of times. This chain joins TRBV25-1 and TRBJ2-7; D not certain. The J call may be in error: the DNA end matches TRBJ2-5 better. The length of the CDR3 is 13 residues. CDR1 and CDR2 from the germline V gene are MGHDK and SYGVNS. The CDR3 coding sequence is TGTGCCAGCAGTGAATATTTAGGCGAGACCCAGTACTTC. It yields the protein CASSEYLGETQYF.

The chain couples TRBV7-9 to TRBJ2-5; D perhaps matches TRBD2 (5 bases). Germline V lookup: CDR1 SEHNR, CDR2 FQNEAQ (reference sequence). The CDR3 length is 13 residues. Trimming cost V 8 bases and J 12 bases, with 22 bases left between them. The DNA for the CDR3 is TGTGCCAGCTGGGAACTAGAAATCCCTCGGGAGTACTTC. It encodes CASWELEIPREYF.

There are a few counts of this clonotype. V usage is TRBV10-3 and J usage is TRBJ1-1; unclear D gene. CDR1 is ENHRY, CDR2 SYGVKD, per germline. Trimming shortened V by 6 bases and J by 4 bases, and 15 bases separated the two germline ends. CDR3 length: 14 residues. CDR3 sequence (DNA): TGTGCCATCAGGATCGCGGGTTCGGGCACTGAAGCTTTCTTT. It specifies CAIRIAGSGTEAFF.

The V gene is TRBV6-1, the J gene TRBJ2-7, with D possibly matching TRBD1 (5 bases). Trimming removed 6 bases from V and 9 bases from J, with 15 bases in between. The CDR3 contains 12 residues. Germline V CDR1 and CDR2: MNHNS, SASEGT. CDR3 in amino acids: CASRDTPFGQYF. The CDR3 DNA sequence: TGTGCCAGCAGGGACACTCCTTTCGGGCAGTACTTC.

This clonotype was seen only a few times. The chain links TRBV20-1 to TRBJ1-5; D unresolved. V lost 3 bases and J lost 0, with 9 bases in between. The germline V gene has CDR1 DFQATT and CDR2 SNEGSKA (reference sequence). The CDR3 spans 14 residues. The CDR3 coding sequence is TGCAGTGCTAGTAGGCCAGCTAGCAATCAGCCCCAGCATTTT. Its protein is CSASRPASNQPQHF.

The rearrangement uses TRBV15 and TRBJ1-1; D is possibly TRBD1 (5 bases). Germline values: CDR1 LNHNV, CDR2 YYDKDF (reference sequence). Trimming took off 0 bases at V and 7 bases at J, with 12 bases between the two ends. This CDR3 contains 14 residues. The CDR3: CATSRDRDRIEAFF. The CDR3 nucleotides read TGTGCCACCAGCAGAGACAGGGACCGGATTGAAGCTTTCTTT.

In DNA, the CDR3 is TGTGCCAGCAGTTTTTCCAGGGGTATAGAGACCCAGTACTTC. Protein product: CASSFSRGIETQYF. The V call is TRBV12-3 or TRBV12-4, the J call TRBJ2-7, with a possible D match to TRBD1 (6 bases). The DNA matches TRBJ2-5 better at its end, which makes the J call doubtful. This CDR3 has 14 amino acids.

For this clonotype: The junction does not match germline at one end; this may be a read error. The chain recombines TRBV11-2 with TRBJ2-3; D is unclear. CDR3 length: 11 amino acids. From germline, CDR1 is SGHAT and CDR2 FQNNGV. The CDR3 region is CASSPADTLYF. CDR3 nucleotide sequence: TGTGCCAGCAGCCCCGCAGATACGCTGTATTTT.

This clonotype was observed once. The V gene is TRBV7-2, the J gene TRBJ2-5; TRBD2 matches 9 bases. V gave up 0 bases and J gave up 5 bases; unmatched junction bases: 7. The CDR3 is made up of 16 amino acids. The germline gives CDR1 SGHTA, CDR2 FQGNSA. The CDR3 sequence: CASSLAPSGVRETQYF. The CDR3 bases are TGTGCCAGCAGCTTAGCCCCTAGCGGGGTTAGGGAGACCCAGTACTTC.

This chain uses TRBV6-5 with TRBJ2-2; 11 bases line up with TRBD2. V gave up 2 bases and J gave up 1 base; unmatched junction bases: 3. The CDR3 has 17 amino acids. Looked up from germline, CDR1 is MNHEY and CDR2 is SVGAGI. CDR3 coding DNA: TGTGCCAGCAGTTACGAGGGACTAGCGGAGAACACCGGGGAGCTGTTTTTT. This encodes CASSYEGLAENTGELFF.